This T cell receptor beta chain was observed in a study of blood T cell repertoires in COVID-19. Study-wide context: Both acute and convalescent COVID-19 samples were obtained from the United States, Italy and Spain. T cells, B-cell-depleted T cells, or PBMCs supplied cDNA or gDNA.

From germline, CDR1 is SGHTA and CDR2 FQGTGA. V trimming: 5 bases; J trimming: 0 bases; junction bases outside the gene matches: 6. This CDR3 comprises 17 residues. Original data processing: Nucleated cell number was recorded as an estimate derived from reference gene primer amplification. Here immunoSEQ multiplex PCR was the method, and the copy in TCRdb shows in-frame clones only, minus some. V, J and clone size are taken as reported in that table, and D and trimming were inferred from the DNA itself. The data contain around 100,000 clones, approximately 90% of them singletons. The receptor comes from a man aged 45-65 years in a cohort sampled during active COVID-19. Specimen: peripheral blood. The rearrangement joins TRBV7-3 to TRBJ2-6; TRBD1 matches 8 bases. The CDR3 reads CASSPGQVLSGANVLTF. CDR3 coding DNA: TGTGCCAGCAGCCCGGGACAGGTCCTCTCTGGGGCCAACGTCCTGACTTTC.